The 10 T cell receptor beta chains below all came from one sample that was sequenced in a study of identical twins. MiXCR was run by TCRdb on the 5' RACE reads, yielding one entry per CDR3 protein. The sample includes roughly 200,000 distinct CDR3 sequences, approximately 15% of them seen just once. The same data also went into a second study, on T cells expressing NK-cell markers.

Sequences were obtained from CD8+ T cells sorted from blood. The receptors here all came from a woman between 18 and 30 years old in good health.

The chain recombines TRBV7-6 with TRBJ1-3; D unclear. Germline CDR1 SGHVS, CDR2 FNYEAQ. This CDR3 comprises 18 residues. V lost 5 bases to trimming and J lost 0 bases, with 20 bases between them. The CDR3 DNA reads TGTGCCAGCAGCCTGACCCTTCCGGGGAGGCCCTCTGGAAACACCATATATTTT. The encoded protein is CASSLTLPGRPSGNTIYF.

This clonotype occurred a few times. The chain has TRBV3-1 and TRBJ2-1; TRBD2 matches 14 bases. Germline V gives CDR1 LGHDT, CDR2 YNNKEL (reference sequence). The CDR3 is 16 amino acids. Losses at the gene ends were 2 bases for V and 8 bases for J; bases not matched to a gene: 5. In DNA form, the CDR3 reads TGTGCCAGCAGCCAACTATCGGGACTAGCGGGGGATGAGCAGTTCTTC. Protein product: CASSQLSGLAGDEQFF.

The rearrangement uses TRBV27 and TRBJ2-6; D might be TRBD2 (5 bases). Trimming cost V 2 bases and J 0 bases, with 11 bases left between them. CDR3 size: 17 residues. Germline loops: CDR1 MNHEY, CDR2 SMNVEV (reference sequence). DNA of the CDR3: TGTGCCAGCAGTTTAAGTCTAGCACGCTCTGGGGCCAACGTCCTGACTTTC. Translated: CASSLSLARSGANVLTF.

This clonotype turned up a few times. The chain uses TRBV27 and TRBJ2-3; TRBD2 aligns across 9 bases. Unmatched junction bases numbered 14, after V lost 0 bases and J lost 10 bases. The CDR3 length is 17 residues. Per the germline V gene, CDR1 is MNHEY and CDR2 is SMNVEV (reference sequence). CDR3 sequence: CASSLSMVAGVRGAQYF. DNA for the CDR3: TGTGCCAGCAGTTTATCGATGGTAGCGGGAGTCCGGGGGGCGCAGTATTTT.

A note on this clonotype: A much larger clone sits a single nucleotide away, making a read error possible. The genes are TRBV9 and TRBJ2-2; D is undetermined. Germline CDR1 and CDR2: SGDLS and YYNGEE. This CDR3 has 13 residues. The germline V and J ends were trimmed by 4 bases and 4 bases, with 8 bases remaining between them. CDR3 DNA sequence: TGTGCCAGCAGCCCCAGCCCCACCGGGGAGCTGTTTTTT. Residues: CASSPSPTGELFF.

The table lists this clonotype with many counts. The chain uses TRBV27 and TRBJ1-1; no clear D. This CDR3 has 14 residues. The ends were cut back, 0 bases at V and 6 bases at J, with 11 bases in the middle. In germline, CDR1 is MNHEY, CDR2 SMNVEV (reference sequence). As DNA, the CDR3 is TGTGCCAGCAGTTTATCGATCGGACGGTCTGAAGCTTTCTTT. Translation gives CASSLSIGRSEAFF.

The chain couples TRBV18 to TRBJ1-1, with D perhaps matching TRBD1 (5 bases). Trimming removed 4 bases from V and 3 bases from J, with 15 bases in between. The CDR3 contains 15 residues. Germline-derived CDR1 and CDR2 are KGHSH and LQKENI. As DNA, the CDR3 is TGTGCCAGCTCACTGCAGACGGGGGTCGACACTGAAGCTTTCTTT. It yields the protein CASSLQTGVDTEAFF.

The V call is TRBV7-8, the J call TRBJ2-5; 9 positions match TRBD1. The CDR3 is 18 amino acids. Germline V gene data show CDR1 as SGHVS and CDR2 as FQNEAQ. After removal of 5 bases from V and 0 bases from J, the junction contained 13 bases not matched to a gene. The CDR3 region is CASSPNRGQGLNQETQYF. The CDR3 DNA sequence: TGTGCCAGCAGCCCGAATCGAGGACAGGGGCTCAACCAAGAGACCCAGTACTTC.

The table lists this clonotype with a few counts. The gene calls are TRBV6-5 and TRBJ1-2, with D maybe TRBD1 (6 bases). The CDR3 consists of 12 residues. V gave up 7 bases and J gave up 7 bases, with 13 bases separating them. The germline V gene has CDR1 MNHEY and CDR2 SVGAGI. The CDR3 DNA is TGTGCCAGCACTAACGGGGGCTTTGGCTACACCTTC. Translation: CASTNGGFGYTF.

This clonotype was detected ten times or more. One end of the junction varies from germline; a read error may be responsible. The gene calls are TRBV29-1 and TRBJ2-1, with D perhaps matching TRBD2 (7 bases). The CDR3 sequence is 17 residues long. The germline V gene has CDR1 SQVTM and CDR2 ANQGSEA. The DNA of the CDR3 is TGCAGCGTCGAAGGGGGAGCGGGGTGGGGCTCCTACAATGAGCAGTTCTTC. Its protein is CSVEGGAGWGSYNEQFF.